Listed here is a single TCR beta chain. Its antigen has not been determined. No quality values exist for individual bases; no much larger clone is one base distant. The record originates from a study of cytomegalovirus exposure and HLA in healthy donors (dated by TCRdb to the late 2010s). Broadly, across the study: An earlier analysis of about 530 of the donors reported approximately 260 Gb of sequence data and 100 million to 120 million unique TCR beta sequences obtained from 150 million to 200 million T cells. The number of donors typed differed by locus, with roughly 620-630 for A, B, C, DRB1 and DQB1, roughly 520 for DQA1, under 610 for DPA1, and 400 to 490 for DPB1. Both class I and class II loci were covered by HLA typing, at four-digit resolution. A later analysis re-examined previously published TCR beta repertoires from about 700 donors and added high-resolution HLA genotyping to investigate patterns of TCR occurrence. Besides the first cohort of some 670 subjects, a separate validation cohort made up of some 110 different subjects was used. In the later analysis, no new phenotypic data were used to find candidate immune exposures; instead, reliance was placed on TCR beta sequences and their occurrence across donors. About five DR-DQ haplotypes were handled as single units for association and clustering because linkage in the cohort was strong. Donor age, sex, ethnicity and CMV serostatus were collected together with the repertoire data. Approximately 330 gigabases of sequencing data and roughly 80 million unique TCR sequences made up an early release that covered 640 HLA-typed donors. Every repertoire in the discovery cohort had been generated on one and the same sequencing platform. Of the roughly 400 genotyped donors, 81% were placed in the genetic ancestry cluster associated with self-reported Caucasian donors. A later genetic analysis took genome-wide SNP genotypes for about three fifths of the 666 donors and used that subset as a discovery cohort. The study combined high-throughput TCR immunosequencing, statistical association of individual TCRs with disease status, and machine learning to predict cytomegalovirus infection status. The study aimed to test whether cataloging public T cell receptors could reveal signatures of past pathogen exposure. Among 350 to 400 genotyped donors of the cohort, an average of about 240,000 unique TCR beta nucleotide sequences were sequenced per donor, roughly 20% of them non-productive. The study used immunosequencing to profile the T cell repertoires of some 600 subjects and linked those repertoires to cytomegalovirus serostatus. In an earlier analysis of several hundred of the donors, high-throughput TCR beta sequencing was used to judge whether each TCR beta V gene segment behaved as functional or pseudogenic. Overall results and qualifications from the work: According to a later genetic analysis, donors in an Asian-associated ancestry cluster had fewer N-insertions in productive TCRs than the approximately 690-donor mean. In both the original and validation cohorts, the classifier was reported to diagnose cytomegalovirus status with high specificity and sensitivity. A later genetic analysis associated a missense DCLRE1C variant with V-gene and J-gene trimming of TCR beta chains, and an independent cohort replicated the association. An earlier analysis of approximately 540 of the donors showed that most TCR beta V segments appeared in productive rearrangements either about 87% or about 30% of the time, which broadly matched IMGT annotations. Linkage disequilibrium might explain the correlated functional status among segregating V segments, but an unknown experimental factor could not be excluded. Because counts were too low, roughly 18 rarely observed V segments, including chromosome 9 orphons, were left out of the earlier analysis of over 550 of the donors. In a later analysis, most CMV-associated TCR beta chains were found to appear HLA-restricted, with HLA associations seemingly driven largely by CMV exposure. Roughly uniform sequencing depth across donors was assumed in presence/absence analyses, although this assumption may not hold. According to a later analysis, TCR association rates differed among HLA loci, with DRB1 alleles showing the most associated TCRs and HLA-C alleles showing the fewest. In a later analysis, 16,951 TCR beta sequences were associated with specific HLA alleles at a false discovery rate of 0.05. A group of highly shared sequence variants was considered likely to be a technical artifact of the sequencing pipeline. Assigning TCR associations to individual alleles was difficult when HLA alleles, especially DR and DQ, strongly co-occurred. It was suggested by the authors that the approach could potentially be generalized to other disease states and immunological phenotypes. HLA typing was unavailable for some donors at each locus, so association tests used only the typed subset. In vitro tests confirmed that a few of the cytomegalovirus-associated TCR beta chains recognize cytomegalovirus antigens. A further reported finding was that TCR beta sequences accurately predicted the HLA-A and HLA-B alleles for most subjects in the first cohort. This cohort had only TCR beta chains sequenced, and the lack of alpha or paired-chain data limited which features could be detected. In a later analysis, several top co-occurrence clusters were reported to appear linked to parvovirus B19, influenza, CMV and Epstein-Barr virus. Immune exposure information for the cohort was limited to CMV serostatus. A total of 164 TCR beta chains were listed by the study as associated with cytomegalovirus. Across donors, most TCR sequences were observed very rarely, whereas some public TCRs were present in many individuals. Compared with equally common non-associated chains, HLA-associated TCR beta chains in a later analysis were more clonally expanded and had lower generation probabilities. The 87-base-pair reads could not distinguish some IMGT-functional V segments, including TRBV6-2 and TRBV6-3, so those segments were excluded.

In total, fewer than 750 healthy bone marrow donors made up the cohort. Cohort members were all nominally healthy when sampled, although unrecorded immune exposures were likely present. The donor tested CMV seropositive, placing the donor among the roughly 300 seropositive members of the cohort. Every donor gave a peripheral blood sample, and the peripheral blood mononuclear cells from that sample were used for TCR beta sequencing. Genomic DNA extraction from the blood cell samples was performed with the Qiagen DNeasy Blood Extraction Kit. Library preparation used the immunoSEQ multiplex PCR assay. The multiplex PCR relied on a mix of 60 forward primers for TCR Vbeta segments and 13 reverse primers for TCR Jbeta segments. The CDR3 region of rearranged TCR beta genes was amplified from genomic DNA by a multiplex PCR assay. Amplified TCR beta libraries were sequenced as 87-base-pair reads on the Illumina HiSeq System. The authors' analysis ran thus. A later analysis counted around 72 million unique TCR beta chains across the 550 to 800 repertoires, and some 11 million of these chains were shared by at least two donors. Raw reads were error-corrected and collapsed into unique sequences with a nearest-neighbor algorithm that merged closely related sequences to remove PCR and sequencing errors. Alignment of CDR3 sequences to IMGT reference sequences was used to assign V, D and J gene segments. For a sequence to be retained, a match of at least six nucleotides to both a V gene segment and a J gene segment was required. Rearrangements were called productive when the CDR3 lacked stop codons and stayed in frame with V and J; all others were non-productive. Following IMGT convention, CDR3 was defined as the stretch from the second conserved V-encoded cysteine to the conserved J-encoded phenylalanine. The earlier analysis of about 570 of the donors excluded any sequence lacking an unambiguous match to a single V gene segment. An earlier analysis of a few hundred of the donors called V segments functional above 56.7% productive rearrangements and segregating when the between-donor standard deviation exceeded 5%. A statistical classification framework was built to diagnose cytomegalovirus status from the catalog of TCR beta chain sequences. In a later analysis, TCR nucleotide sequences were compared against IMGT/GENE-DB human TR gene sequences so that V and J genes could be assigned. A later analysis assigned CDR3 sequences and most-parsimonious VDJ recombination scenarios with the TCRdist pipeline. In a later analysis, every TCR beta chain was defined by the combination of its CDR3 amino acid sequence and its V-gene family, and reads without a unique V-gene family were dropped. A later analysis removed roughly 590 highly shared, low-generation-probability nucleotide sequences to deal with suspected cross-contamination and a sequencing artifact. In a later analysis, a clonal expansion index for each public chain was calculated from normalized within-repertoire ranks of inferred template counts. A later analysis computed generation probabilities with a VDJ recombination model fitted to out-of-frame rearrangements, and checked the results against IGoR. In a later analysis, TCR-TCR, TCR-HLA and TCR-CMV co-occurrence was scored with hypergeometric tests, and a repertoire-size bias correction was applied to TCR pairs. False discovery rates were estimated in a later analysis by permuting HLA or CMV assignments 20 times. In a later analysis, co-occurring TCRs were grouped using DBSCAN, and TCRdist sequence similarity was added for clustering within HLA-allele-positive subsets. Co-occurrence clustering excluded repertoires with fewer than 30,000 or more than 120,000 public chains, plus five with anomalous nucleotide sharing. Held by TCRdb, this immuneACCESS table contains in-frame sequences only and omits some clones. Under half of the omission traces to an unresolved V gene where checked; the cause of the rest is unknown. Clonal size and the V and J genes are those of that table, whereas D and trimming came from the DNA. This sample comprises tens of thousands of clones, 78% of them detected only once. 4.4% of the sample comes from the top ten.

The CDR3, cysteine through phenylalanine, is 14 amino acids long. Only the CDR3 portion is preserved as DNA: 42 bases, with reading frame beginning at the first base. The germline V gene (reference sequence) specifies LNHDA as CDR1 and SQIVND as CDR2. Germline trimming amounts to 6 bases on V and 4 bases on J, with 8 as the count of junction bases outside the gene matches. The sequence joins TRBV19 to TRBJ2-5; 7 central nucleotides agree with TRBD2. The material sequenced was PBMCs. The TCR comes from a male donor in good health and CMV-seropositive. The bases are TGTGCCAGTAGCAGTCAGCGGGGAAGAGAGACCCAGTACTTC. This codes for CASSSQRGRETQYF.